This passage covers 11 T cell receptor beta chains from one sample sequenced in a study of T cells in Graves' hyperthyroidism and ophthalmopathy. TCR beta CDR3 sequences were amplified from RNA transcripts. Using the HTBI primer set, a first-round RT-PCR was run on the TCR CDR3. One entry per CDR3 protein results from TCRdb running MiXCR on the multiplex PCR reads. The sample records 300,000 to 350,000 distinct CDR3 sequences, 21% being singletons. The sample taken for sequencing was blood. The receptors were gathered from a woman aged 45-60 years with Graves' hyperthyroidism.

The J gene is TRBJ2-7, the V gene TRBV7-2; no reliable D call. V was cut by 7 bases and J by 5 bases, with 12 bases left in between. This CDR3 has 12 residues. The germline CDR1 and CDR2 sequences are SGHTA and FQGNSA. CDR3 loop: CASTREVDEQYF. CDR3 in DNA: TGTGCCAGCACCCGAGAGGTAGACGAGCAGTACTTC.

This clonotype was recorded at least ten times. J is TRBJ1-1 and V is TRBV12-3 or TRBV12-4; no definite D call. The ends were cut back, 3 bases at V and 0 bases at J, with 5 bases in the middle. CDR3 length: 13 amino acids. The CDR3 DNA reads TGTGCCAGCAGTTTGAACCTGAACACTGAAGCTTTCTTT. Its protein is CASSLNLNTEAFF.

This clonotype occurred a few times. The J gene is TRBJ2-5, the V gene TRBV7-9; TRBD1 might be the D (5 bases). The CDR3 runs to 11 residues. The germline gives CDR1 SEHNR, CDR2 FQNEAQ (reference sequence). V was trimmed by 1 base and J by 9 bases, leaving 6 bases between them. CDR3: CASSLEGAQYF. The CDR3 DNA sequence: TGTGCCAGCAGCTTAGAAGGGGCCCAGTACTTC.

This clonotype was observed many times. The V and J genes are TRBV6-6 and TRBJ1-2; 8 bases are shared with TRBD1. The junction had 2 bases not matched to a gene; V was cut back by 0 bases and J by 8 bases. Germline assignment: CDR1 MNHNY and CDR2 SVGAGI (reference sequence). The CDR3 is made up of 13 amino acids. The CDR3 region has the DNA TGTGCCAGCAGTTACTCGACAGGGGCCGGCTACACCTTC. Its protein is CASSYSTGAGYTF.

V and J are TRBV7-3 and TRBJ2-5; 11 nucleotides agree with TRBD2. CDR1 SGHTA and CDR2 FQGTGA come from the germline V gene. V was clipped by 5 bases and J by 6 bases; unmatched bases: 8. This CDR3 has 15 residues. CDR3 nucleotides: TGTGCCAGCAGCCCGTATAGCGGGAGGGAAAAGACCCAGTACTTC. This translates into CASSPYSGREKTQYF.

This clonotype was picked up many times. The chain combines TRBV10-3 with TRBJ1-1; D is uncertain. The CDR3 length is 15 residues. V lost 6 bases, J lost 1 base, and 15 bases lay in between. Germline V gene sequence: CDR1 ENHRY, CDR2 SYGVKD. The CDR3: CAIRPDRKENTEAFF. As DNA, the CDR3 is TGTGCCATCAGACCCGATAGAAAGGAGAACACTGAAGCTTTCTTT.

This clonotype appeared a few times. V usage is TRBV4-2 and J usage is TRBJ1-1; D not certain. CDR3 length: 14 amino acids. CDR1 and CDR2 (germline): LGHNA, YNFKEQ. V dropped 0 bases and J dropped 5 bases, with 10 bases sitting between them. CDR3 DNA: TGTGCCAGCAGCCAAGAATTGGGGAATACTGAAGCTTTCTTT. Translation gives CASSQELGNTEAFF.

The genes are TRBV15 and TRBJ2-1; D is tentatively TRBD1 or TRBD2 (5 bases each). Germline lookup yields CDR1 LNHNV and CDR2 YYDKDF (reference sequence). Between the trimmed V and J ends, which lost 3 bases and 0 bases, there was a span of 9 bases. The CDR3 is 15 amino acids. The CDR3 bases are TGTGCCACCAGCAGGGTCGGGGCCTCCTACAATGAGCAGTTCTTC. It translates to CATSRVGASYNEQFF.

This clonotype was seen many times. The chain uses TRBV11-2 and TRBJ2-1; a weak D match, TRBD2 (6 bases). CDR1 and CDR2 from the germline V gene are SGHAT and FQNNGV. V lost 2 bases and J lost 8, with 13 bases in between. CDR3 size: 14 residues. CDR3 sequence: CASSLTPRDYEQFF. Here the CDR3 DNA reads TGTGCCAGCAGCTTAACGCCCAGGGACTATGAGCAGTTCTTC.

The rearrangement uses TRBV15 and TRBJ1-1; perhaps TRBD1 as D (6 bases). This CDR3 region has 14 residues. Germline V CDR1 and CDR2: LNHNV, YYDKDF (reference sequence). Trimming took off 0 bases at V and 4 bases at J, with 9 bases between the two ends. The CDR3 sequence: CATSRDRGGTEAFF. The CDR3 DNA follows: TGTGCCACCAGCAGAGATCGAGGGGGCACTGAAGCTTTCTTT.

The sample holds many counts of this clonotype. The CDR3 DNA reads as TGTGCCAGCAGTTTAGGGGGTCTGGATACGCAGTATTTT. Translating gives CASSLGGLDTQYF. The chain uses TRBV12-3 or TRBV12-4 and TRBJ2-3; D is unresolved. The V end was cut by 1 base, the J end by 6 bases, with 8 bases between. The CDR3 runs to 13 residues.